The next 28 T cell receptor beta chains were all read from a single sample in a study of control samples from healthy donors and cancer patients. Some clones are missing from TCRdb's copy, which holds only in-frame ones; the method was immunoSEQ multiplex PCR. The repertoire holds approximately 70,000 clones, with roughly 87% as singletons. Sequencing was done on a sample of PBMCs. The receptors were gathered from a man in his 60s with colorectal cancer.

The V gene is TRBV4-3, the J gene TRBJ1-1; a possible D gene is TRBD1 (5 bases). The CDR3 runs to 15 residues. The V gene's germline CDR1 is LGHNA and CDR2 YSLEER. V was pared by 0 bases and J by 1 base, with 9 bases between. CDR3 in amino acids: CASSQDLGQNTEAFF. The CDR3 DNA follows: TGCGCCAGCAGCCAAGATCTCGGACAGAACACTGAAGCTTTCTTT.

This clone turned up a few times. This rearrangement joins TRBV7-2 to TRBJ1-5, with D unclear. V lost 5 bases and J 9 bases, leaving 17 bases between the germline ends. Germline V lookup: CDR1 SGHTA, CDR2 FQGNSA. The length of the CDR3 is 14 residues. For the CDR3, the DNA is TGTGCCAGCAGCCGTGCGGGCCTCATGCGGCCCCAGCATTTT. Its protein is CASSRAGLMRPQHF.

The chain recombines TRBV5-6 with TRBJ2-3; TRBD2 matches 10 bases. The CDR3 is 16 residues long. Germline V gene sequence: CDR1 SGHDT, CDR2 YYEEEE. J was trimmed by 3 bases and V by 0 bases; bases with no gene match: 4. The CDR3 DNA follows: TGTGCCAGCAGCTTGGAAGGAGCGGGGGGGACAGATACGCAGTATTTT. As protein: CASSLEGAGGTDTQYF.

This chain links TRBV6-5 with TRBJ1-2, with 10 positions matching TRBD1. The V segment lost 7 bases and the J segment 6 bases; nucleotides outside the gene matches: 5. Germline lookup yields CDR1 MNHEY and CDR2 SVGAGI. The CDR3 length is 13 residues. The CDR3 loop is CASIRQGADGYTF. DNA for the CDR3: TGTGCCAGCATTAGACAGGGGGCTGATGGCTACACCTTC.

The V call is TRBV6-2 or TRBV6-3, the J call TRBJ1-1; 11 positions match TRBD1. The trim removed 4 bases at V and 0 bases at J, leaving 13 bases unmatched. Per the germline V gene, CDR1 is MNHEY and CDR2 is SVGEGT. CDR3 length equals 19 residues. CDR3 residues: CASSLLPGQGGRMNTEAFF. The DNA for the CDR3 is TGTGCCAGCAGTTTGCTACCGGGACAGGGGGGCCGTATGAACACTGAAGCTTTCTTT.

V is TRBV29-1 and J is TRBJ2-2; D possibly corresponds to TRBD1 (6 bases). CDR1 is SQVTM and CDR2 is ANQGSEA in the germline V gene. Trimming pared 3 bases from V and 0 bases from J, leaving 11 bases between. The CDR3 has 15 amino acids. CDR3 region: CSVDLGQTNTGELFF. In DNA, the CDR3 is TGCAGCGTTGATTTGGGACAAACGAACACCGGGGAGCTGTTTTTT.

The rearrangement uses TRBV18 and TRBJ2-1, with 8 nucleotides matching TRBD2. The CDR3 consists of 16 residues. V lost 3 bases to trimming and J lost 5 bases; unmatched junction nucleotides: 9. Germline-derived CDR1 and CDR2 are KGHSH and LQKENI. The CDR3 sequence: CASSPRGVASNNEQFF. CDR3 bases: TGTGCCAGCTCACCGCGGGGGGTTGCGTCGAACAATGAGCAGTTCTTC. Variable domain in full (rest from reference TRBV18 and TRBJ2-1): NAGVMQNPRHLVRRRGQEARLRCSPMKGHSHVYWYRQLPEEGLKFMVYLQKENIIDESGMPKERFSAEFPKEGPSILRIQQVVRGDSAAYFCASSPRGVASNNEQFFGPGTRLTVL.

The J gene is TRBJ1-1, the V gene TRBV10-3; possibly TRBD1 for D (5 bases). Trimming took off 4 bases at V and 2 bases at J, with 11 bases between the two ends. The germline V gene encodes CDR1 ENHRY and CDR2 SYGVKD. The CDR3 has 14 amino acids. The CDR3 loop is CAISARQSNTEAFF. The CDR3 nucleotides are TGTGCCATCAGTGCCCGACAGTCTAACACTGAAGCTTTCTTT.

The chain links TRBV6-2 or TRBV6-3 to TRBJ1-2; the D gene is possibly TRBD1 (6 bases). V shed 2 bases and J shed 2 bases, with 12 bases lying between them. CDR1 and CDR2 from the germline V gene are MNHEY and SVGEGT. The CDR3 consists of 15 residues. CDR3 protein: CASSYLGQTNYGYTF. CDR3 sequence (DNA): TGTGCCAGCAGTTACCTCGGACAGACCAACTATGGCTACACCTTC.

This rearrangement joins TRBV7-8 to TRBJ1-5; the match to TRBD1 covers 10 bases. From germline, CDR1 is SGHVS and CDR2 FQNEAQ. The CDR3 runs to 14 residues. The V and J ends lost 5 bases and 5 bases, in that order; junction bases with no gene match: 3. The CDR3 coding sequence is TGTGCCAGCAGCCCGACAGGGGGCGATCAGCCCCAGCATTTT. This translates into CASSPTGGDQPQHF.

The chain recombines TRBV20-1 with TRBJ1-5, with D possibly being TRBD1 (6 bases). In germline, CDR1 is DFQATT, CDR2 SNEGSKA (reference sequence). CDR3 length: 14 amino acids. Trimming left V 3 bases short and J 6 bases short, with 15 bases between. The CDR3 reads CSASRAGDGQPQHF. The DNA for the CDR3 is TGCAGTGCTAGTCGGGCAGGGGATGGTCAGCCCCAGCATTTT.

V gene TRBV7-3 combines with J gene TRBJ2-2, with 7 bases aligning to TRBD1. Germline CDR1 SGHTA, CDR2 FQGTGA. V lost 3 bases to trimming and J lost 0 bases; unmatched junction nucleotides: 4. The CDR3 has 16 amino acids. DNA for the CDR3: TGTGCCAGCAGCTTGTACGGGACAGCGAACACCGGGGAGCTGTTTTTT. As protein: CASSLYGTANTGELFF.

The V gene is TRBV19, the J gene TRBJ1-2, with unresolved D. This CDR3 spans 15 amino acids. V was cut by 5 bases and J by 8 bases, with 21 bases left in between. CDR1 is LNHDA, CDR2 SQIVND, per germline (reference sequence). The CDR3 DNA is TGTGCCAGTAGTCGCCGGGCTCTCCTGGTAGAGGGCTACACCTTC. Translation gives CASSRRALLVEGYTF.

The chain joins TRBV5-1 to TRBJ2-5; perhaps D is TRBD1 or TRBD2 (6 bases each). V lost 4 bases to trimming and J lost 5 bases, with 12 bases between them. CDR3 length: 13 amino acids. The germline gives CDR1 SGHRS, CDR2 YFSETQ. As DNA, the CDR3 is TGCGCCAGCAGCCTAACAGGGAGGGAGACCCAGTACTTC. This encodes CASSLTGRETQYF. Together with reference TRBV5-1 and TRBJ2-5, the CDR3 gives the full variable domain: KAGVTQTPRYLIKTRGQQVTLSCSPISGHRSVSWYQQTPGQGLQFLFEYFSETQRNKGNFPGRFSGRQFSNSRSEMNVSTLELGDSALYLCASSLTGRETQYFGPGTRLLVL.

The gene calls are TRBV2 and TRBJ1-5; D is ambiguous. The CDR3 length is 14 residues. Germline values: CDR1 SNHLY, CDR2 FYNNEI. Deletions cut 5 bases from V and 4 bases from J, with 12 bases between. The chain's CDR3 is CASSIRRTNQPQHF. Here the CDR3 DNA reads TGTGCCAGCAGTATCAGACGGACGAATCAGCCCCAGCATTTT.

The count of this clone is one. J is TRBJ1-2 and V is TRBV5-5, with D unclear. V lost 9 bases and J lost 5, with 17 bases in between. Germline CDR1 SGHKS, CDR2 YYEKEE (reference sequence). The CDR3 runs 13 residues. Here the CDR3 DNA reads TGTGCCACCGCAGCTTTACTGGAGTATGGCTACACCTTC. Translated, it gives CATAALLEYGYTF.

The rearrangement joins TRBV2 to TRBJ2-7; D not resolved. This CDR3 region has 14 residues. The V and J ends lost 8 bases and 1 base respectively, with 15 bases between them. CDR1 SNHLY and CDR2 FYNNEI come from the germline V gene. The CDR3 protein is CASDRVQSSYEQYF. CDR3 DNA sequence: TGTGCCAGCGATAGAGTCCAATCTTCCTACGAGCAGTACTTC.

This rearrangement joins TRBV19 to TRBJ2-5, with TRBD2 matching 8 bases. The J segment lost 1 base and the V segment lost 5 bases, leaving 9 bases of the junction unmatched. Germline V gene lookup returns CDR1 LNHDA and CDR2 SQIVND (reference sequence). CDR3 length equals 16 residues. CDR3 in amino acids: CASSRAGGVGQETQYF. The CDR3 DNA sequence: TGTGCCAGTAGTCGGGCGGGGGGAGTCGGCCAAGAGACCCAGTACTTC.

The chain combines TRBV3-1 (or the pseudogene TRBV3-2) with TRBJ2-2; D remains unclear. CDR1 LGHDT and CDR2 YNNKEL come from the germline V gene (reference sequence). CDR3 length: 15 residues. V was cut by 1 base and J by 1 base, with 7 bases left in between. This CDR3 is CASSQVLKNTGELFF. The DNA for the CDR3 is TGTGCCAGCAGCCAAGTTTTGAAGAACACCGGGGAGCTGTTTTTT.

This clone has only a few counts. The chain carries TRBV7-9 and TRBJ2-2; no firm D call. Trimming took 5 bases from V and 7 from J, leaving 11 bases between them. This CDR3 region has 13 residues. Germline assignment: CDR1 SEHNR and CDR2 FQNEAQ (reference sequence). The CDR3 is CASSPGGFGELFF. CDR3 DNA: TGTGCCAGCAGCCCAGGTGGTTTCGGGGAGCTGTTTTTT. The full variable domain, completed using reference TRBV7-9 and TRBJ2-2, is DTGVSQNPRHKITKRGQNVTFRCDPISEHNRLYWYRQTLGQGPEFLTYFQNEAQLEKSRLLSDRFSAERPKGSFSTLEIQRTEQGDSAMYLCASSPGGFGELFFGEGSRLTVL.

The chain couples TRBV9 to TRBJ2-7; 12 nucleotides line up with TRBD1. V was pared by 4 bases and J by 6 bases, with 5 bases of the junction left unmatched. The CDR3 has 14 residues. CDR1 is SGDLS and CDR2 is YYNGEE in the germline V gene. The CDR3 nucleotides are TGTGCCAGCAGCCCCCGGGACAGGGGGCCCGAGCAGTACTTC. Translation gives CASSPRDRGPEQYF. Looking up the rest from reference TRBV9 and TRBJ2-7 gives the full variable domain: DSGVTQTPKHLITATGQRVTLRCSPRSGDLSVYWYQQSLDQGLQFLIQYYNGEERAKGNILERFSAQQFPDLHSELNLSSLELGDSALYFCASSPRDRGPEQYFGPGTRLTVT.

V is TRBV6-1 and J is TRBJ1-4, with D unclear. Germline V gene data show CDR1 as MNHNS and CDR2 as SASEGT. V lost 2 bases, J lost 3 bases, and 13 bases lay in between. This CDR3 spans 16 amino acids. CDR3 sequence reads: CASSEQPRAANEKLFF. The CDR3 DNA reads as TGTGCCAGCAGTGAACAGCCAAGGGCAGCTAATGAAAAACTGTTTTTT.

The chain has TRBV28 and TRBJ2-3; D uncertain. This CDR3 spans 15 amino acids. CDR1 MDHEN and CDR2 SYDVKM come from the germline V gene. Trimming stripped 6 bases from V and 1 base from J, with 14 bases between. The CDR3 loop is CASSRSPAGTDTQYF. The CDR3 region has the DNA TGTGCCAGCAGCCGAAGCCCCGCCGGCACAGATACGCAGTATTTT. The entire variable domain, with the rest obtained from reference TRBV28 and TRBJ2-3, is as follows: DVKVTQSSRYLVKRTGEKVFLECVQDMDHENMFWYRQDPGLGLRLIYFSYDVKMKEKGDIPEGYSVSREKKERFSLILESASTNQTSMYLCASSRSPAGTDTQYFGPGTRLTVL.

As DNA, the CDR3 is TGTGCCAGCAGCCGACCTCCGACAGGGCTGGAGACCCAGTACTTC. This sequence encodes CASSRPPTGLETQYF. V usage is TRBV3-1 (or the pseudogene TRBV3-2) and J usage is TRBJ2-5, with TRBD1 matching 7 bases. CDR3 length: 15 amino acids. V shed 4 bases and J 5 bases; nucleotides not matched to a gene: 10. CDR1 is LGHDT and CDR2 is YNNKEL in the germline V gene (reference sequence).

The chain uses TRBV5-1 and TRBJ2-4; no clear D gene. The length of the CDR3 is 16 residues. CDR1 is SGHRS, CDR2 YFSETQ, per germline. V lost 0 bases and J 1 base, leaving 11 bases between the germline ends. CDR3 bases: TGCGCCAGCAGCTTGGTTTTAAGGGTGGCCAAAAACATTCAGTACTTC. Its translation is CASSLVLRVAKNIQYF.

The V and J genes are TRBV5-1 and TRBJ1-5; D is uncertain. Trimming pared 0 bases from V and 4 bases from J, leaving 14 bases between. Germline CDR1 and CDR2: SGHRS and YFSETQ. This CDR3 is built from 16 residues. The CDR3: CASSLGTSGSNQPQHF. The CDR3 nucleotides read TGCGCCAGCAGCTTGGGAACCTCGGGGTCGAATCAGCCCCAGCATTTT.

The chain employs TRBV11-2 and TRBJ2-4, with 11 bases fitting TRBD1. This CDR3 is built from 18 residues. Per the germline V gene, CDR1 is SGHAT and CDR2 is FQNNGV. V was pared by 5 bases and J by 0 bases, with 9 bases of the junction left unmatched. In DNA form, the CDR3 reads TGTGCCAGCAGCCCCCGGACAGGGGGCAGAGTAGCCAAAAACATTCAGTACTTC. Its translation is CASSPRTGGRVAKNIQYF.

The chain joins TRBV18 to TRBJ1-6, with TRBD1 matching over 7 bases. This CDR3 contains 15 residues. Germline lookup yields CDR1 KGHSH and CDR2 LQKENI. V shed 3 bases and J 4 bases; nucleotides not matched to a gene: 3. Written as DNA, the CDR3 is TGTGCCAGCTCACCGACAGGGAATTATAATTCACCCCTCCACTTT. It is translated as CASSPTGNYNSPLHF.